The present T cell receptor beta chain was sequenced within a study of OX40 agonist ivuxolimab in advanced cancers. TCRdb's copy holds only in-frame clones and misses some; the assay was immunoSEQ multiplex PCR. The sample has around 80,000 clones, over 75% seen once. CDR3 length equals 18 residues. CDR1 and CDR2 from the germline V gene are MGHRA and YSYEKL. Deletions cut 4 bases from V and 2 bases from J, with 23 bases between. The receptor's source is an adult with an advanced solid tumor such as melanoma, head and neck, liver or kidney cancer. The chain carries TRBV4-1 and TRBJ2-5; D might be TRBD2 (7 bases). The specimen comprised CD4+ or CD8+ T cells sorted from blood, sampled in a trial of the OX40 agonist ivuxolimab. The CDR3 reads CASSPPTRAGAVQETQYF. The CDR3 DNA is TGCGCCAGCAGCCCGCCAACGAGGGCGGGGGCGGTACAAGAGACCCAGTACTTC.